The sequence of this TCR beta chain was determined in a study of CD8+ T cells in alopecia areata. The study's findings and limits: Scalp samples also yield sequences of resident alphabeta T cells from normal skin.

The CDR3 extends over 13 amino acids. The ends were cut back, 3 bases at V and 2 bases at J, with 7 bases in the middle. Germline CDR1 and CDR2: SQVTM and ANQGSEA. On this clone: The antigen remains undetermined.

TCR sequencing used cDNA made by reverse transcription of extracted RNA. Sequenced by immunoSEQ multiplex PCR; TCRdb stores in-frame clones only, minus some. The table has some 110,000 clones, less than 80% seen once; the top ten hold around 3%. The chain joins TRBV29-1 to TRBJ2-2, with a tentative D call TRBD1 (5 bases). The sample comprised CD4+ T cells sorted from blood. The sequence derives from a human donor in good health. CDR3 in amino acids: CSVDDSNTGELFF. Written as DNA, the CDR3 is TGCAGCGTTGATGACAGCAACACCGGGGAGCTGTTTTTT.